Detailed here is one T cell receptor (beta chain). What it binds is unknown. The assay was immunoSEQ multiplex PCR, and TCRdb's table has in-frame clones only and misses some. The sample shows over 400,000 clones, 90% of them seen only once. The data were taken from a study of Ad26.COV2.S vaccination and SARS-CoV-2 variants. Study-level information: The authors gave Ad26.COV2.S intramuscularly, either once or twice 56 days apart.

The study's findings and limits: Total responses of T cells may have been underestimated by the analyses of TCR breadth and depth.

Between the trimmed V and J ends, which lost 10 bases and 2 bases, there was a span of 8 bases. The CDR3 totals 11 residues. Germline V gives CDR1 MDHEN, CDR2 SYDVKM. Treatment here: around 19 received Ad26.COV2.S at low or high dose, single or two shots; several received placebo; per-sample allocation not given. Sampling was performed 63 days after the first vaccine or placebo injection. An Ad26 vector expressing Wuhan-strain SARS-CoV-2 spike served as the vaccine. This TCR was sampled from a person between 18 and 60 years old who received the Ad26.COV2.S COVID-19 vaccine or a placebo. The chain has TRBV28 and TRBJ1-2, with D uncertain. The input for sequencing was peripheral blood, taken in a trial of Ad26.COV2.S vaccine versus placebo. CDR3: CATRTNYGYTF. The CDR3 nucleotides are TGTGCCACACGCACCAACTATGGCTACACCTTC.